Listed here is a single T cell receptor (beta chain). No antigen is known for it. The data derive from a study of cytomegalovirus exposure and HLA in healthy donors. Study conclusions and caveats: Analysis performed later showed TCR beta chains linked to HLA being more clonally expanded than equally common others. A missense DCLRE1C variant was associated with V- and J-gene trimming of TCR beta chains in a later analysis, and an independent cohort replicated the association.

Germline V gene lookup returns CDR1 SQVTM and CDR2 ANQGSEA. This CDR3 comprises 13 residues. Trimming cost V 4 bases and J 5 bases, with 12 bases left between them. PCR amplification relied on 60 Vbeta primers (plus 13 Jbeta primers). TCRdb's copy holds only in-frame clones and misses some; the assay was immunoSEQ multiplex PCR. The sample yields over 150,000 clones, around 83% seen once. Sequencing used PBMCs. This TCR was sampled from a man in his forties or fifties in good health and CMV-seronegative. The chain couples TRBV29-1 to TRBJ1-3, with a possible D match to TRBD1 (5 bases). CDR3 in DNA: TGCAGCGTTGCAGTAGCAGGGAGAAACACCATATATTTT. It encodes CSVAVAGRNTIYF.